The subject of this entry is one T cell receptor beta chain. Its antigen is unidentified. The read stops 3 residues short of the end of the CDR3; the missing end is completed from the germline J gene. The CDR3 is made up of 14 amino acids. Germline CDR1 and CDR2: MNHNS and SASEGT. The data were produced by immunoSEQ multiplex PCR, yet TCRdb's version contains in-frame clones alone and is incomplete. This sample contains 20,000 to 30,000 clones. These data originate in a study of T cells in women clearing cervical HPV infection. Study-level findings and limits: Repertoire richness, not evenness, was significantly elevated in CIN3+ cases versus controls.

The chain is built from TRBV6-1 and TRBJ1-4; tentatively, D is TRBD1 (5 bases). The receptor's source is a woman between 18 and 70 years old with a cervical HPV16 infection that either progressed to CIN3+ or cleared (not recorded which). Input material: blood buffy coat. Incomplete CDR3 DNA: TGTGCCAGCAGTGAAGTAGATTGGGGGGGGGAA. It codes for CASSEVDWGGE. The full-length CDR3 reads as CASSEVDWGGELFF.